Listed below are T cell receptor beta chains from one sample, sequenced in a study of beta chain features in type 1 diabetes. TCRdb's table, derived via immunoSEQ multiplex PCR, lists solely in-frame clones and lacks some. Of over 300,000 clones listed, 7.5% to 9% are singletons. Sequenced material: central memory CD4+ T cells from blood. Receptors were obtained from a young woman in good health. CDR3s include the opening cysteine and the closing phenylalanine or tryptophan. Each record gives: D gene, J gene, V gene, clone size, CDR3 DNA, CDR3 protein. D genes are given only for firm matches. Size is omitted from some rows. Given values are once, few, many or a class for expanded clones.

TRBD2,TRBJ2-7,TRBV14,few,TGTGCCAGCAGCCAATCGGGCGGGGGAGGCTCCTACGAGCAGTACTTC,CASSQSGGGGSYEQYF
NA,TRBJ2-4,TRBV29-1,few,TGCAGCGTTGATATAGGGGGACCGGGGGTCAAAAACATTCAGTACTTC,CSVDIGGPGVKNIQYF
NA,TRBJ2-7,TRBV7-2,few,TGTGCCAGCAGCTTAGCAGCGAACGAGCAGTACTTC,CASSLAANEQYF
NA,TRBJ2-1,TRBV7-2,many,TGTGCCAGCAGCTTGGAAGGGGTTTTTGAGCAGTTCTTC,CASSLEGVFEQFF
NA,TRBJ2-1,TRBV28,few,TGTGCCAGCAGTTTAATTGGCGGCAATGAGCAGTTCTTC,CASSLIGGNEQFF
NA,TRBJ2-1,TRBV29-1,NA,TGCAGCGTTGGTGCGGACCAGTACAATGAGCAGTTCTTC,CSVGADQYNEQFF
NA,TRBJ2-2,TRBV5-1,NA,TGCGCCAGCAGCTTGGGACAGGCCACCGGGGAGCTGTTTTTT,CASSLGQATGELFF
NA,TRBJ1-2,TRBV18,few,TGTGCCAGCTCACTTAATTCAGGGGATGGCTACACCTTC,CASSLNSGDGYTF
TRBD1,TRBJ2-7,TRBV7-8,NA,TGTGCCAGCAGCTTAGTTTCGGGGACAGGCTACGAGCAGTACTTC,CASSLVSGTGYEQYF
TRBD2,TRBJ2-7,TRBV28,many,TGTGCCGACTCCCTTGTGACTAGCTCGAGCTACGAGCAGTACTTC,CADSLVTSSSYEQYF
NA,TRBJ2-5,TRBV29-1,NA,TGCAGCGGCATGCCAGGGGCCCAAGAGACCCAGTACTTC,CSGMPGAQETQYF
NA,TRBJ2-1,TRBV7-2,few,TGTGCCAGCAGCTTAGCGGTTGAACTAGTGGAGCAGTTCTTC,CASSLAVELVEQFF
NA,TRBJ2-7,TRBV7-2,many,TGTGCCAGCAGCCCGACTAGAACCTACGAGCAGTACTTC,CASSPTRTYEQYF
TRBD2,TRBJ2-7,TRBV18,NA,TGTGCCAGCTCACCAACTAGCGGGAGCCACGAGCAGTACTTC,CASSPTSGSHEQYF
TRBD1,TRBJ1-5,TRBV10-2,few,TGCGCCAGCAGTGAGGACCGGACAGGGATTCTCAATCAGCCCCAGCATTTT,CASSEDRTGILNQPQHF
NA,TRBJ2-2,TRBV11-2,few,TGTGCCAGCAGCTTAGTCCTGGAGGCCACCGGGGAGCTGTTTTTT,CASSLVLEATGELFF
NA,TRBJ1-4,TRBV7-2,NA,TGTGCCAGCAGCTTAGTGGCCCCCGGAAGGGGAGAAGAAAAACTGTTTTTT,CASSLVAPGRGEEKLFF
NA,TRBJ1-2,TRBV28,many,TGTGCCAGCAGTTCCCGGGACACCCAACGGAGCTATGGCTACACCTTC,CASSSRDTQRSYGYTF
NA,TRBJ2-7,TRBV7-9,many,TGTGCCAGCAGCTTAACGCGGCTAGCTGGCGAGCAGTACTTC,CASSLTRLAGEQYF
TRBD2,TRBJ2-5,TRBV4-3,NA,TGCGCCAGCAGCCAAGGACTAGCGGGAGTTGGAGAGACCCAGTACTTC,CASSQGLAGVGETQYF
TRBD2,TRBJ2-5,TRBV7-8,few,TGTGCCAGCAGCTTATCGGCGGGAGTGGAGACCCAGTACTTC,CASSLSAGVETQYF
NA,TRBJ1-1,TRBV6-6,NA,TGTGCCAGCAGCCCCTCAGGGCACACTGAAGCTTTCTTT,CASSPSGHTEAFF
NA,TRBJ2-5,TRBV5-1,NA,TGCGCCAGCAGCTTTACAGTTCCTAGGGAGACCCAGTACTTC,CASSFTVPRETQYF
TRBD2,TRBJ2-1,TRBV5-8,few,TGTGCCAGCAGCCGGACTAGCGGGAGTCCCTACAATGAGCAGTTCTTC,CASSRTSGSPYNEQFF
NA,TRBJ1-3,TRBV29-1,many,TGCAGCGTTGGAGAGGTTGGCTCGGGAAACACCATATATTTT,CSVGEVGSGNTIYF
TRBD1,TRBJ2-7,TRBV28,NA,TGTGCCAGCAGGGATACGGGACAGACCTACGAGCAGTACTTC,CASRDTGQTYEQYF
NA,TRBJ2-3,TRBV5-1,few,TGCGCCAGCGGATTGACTAGATCAGGGAACACAGATACGCAGTATTTT,CASGLTRSGNTDTQYF
NA,TRBJ2-5,TRBV7-9,few,TGTGCCAGCAGCTTATACGCGGGGGAGACCCAGTACTTC,CASSLYAGETQYF
NA,TRBJ2-6,TRBV5-4,few,TGTGCCAGCAGCTTATCCCGGGACCCTGGGGCCAACGTCCTGACTTTC,CASSLSRDPGANVLTF
TRBD1,TRBJ2-7,TRBV18,NA,TGTGCCAGCTCACCACTGACAGGGGTCGAGGAGCAGTACTTC,CASSPLTGVEEQYF
TRBD1,TRBJ2-7,TRBV7-2,few,TGTGCCAGCAGCCCATCCCAAGACAGGGTTGGGAAGTACTTC,CASSPSQDRVGKYF
NA,TRBJ2-6,TRBV7-2,NA,TGTGCCAGCAGCTTAATCGCGGCAAGCTCTGGGGCCAACGTCCTGACTTTC,CASSLIAASSGANVLTF
TRBD2,TRBJ2-2,TRBV11-3,NA,TGTGCCAGCAGCTTGAGGGAGGGGAACGGGGAGCTGTTTTTT,CASSLREGNGELFF
NA,TRBJ2-1,TRBV11-1,NA,TGTGCCAGCAGCTTATGGCAGGATAATGAGCAGTTCTTC,CASSLWQDNEQFF
TRBD2,TRBJ2-7,TRBV7-2,NA,TGTGCCAGCAGCCCCCGAAGGGAGGGAGGCTACGAGCAGTACTTC,CASSPRREGGYEQYF
NA,TRBJ1-4,TRBV7-2,NA,TGCGCCAGCAGCCATGTCCAAGCAACTAATGAAAAACTGTTTTTT,CASSHVQATNEKLFF
TRBD2,TRBJ2-1,TRBV5-8,NA,TGTGCCAGCAGCCTACACCTAGCGGGAGGGTTCAATGAGCAGTTCTTC,CASSLHLAGGFNEQFF
NA,TRBJ1-2,TRBV21-1,many,TGTGCCAGCAGCAACTACGGGAACGGCTACACCTTC,CASSNYGNGYTF
TRBD2,TRBJ2-3,TRBV14,few,TGTGCCAGCAGCCCTTACAAGACTAGCGGGAGTCCCGCAGATACGCAGTATTTT,CASSPYKTSGSPADTQYF
NA,TRBJ1-1,TRBV4-1,NA,TGCGCCAGCAGCCAAGAGCTCGTGGGGTGGGCTTTCTTT,CASSQELVGWAFF
TRBD1,TRBJ2-7,TRBV14,few,TGTGCCAGCAGCCCGACAGGGTACGAGCAGTACTTC,CASSPTGYEQYF
NA,TRBJ2-7,TRBV9,NA,TGTGCCAGCAGCGTAGGGGGGGACTCCTACGAGCAGTACTTC,CASSVGGDSYEQYF
NA,TRBJ2-7,TRBV7-9,NA,TGTGCCAGCAGCCTCCTGGGTAGAACCTACGAGCAGTACTTC,CASSLLGRTYEQYF
NA,TRBJ2-5,TRBV6-5,NA,TGTGCCAGCACCACTTACGCTGGAGACCAGTACTTC,CASTTYAGDQYF
NA,TRBJ1-2,TRBV7-8,NA,TGTGCCAGCAGCTTACACCGTGACAACTATGGCTACACCTTC,CASSLHRDNYGYTF
NA,TRBJ1-1,TRBV5-6,NA,TGTGCCAGCAGACTGACAGTGAACACTGAAGCTTTCTTT,CASRLTVNTEAFF
NA,TRBJ2-3,TRBV13,NA,TGTGCCAGCAGCTTATTCTCCCGGAGGACAGATACGCAGTATTTT,CASSLFSRRTDTQYF
NA,TRBJ1-1,TRBV9,NA,TGTGCCAGCAGCGTAAGGATGAACACTGAAGCTTTCTTT,CASSVRMNTEAFF
TRBD2,TRBJ2-1,TRBV15,few,TGTGCCACCCGAGGGACTAGTCTGAAAAATGAGCAGTTCTTC,CATRGTSLKNEQFF